Listed below are T cell receptor beta chains from one sample, sequenced in a study of control samples from healthy donors and cancer patients. The data were produced by immunoSEQ multiplex PCR, yet TCRdb's version contains in-frame clones alone and is incomplete. The sample contains 70,000 to 95,000 clones, more than 70% of which appear only once. The specimen was blood. Receptors were obtained from a man aged 50-59 years in good health. The CDR3 runs from the conserved cysteine through the conserved F or W. The D gene is left open where the match is weak.

D: -; V: TRBV4-2; J: TRBJ1-1; CDR3: CASSPRLLNTEAFF; DNA: TGTGCCAGCAGCCCCCGCCTGCTGAACACTGAAGCTTTCTTT
D: TRBD2; V: TRBV9; J: TRBJ2-2; CDR3: CASSVDGRGGTGELFF; DNA: TGTGCCAGCAGCGTAGACGGGCGGGGGGGCACCGGGGAGCTGTTTTTT
D: -; V: TRBV6-2/TRBV6-3; J: TRBJ2-7; CDR3: CASSGPLREQYF; DNA: TGTGCCAGCAGTGGACCGTTACGCGAGCAGTACTTC
D: -; V: TRBV3-1/TRBV3-2; J: TRBJ1-6; CDR3: CASSPRPNSPLHF; DNA: TGTGCCAGCAGCCCGCGGCCTAATTCACCCCTCCACTTT
D: TRBD1; V: TRBV29-1; J: TRBJ1-2; CDR3: CSVVADRVDDYTF; DNA: TGCAGCGTTGTCGCGGACAGGGTCGATGACTACACCTTC
D: TRBD1; V: TRBV10-3; J: TRBJ1-2; CDR3: CAISDTGQGSNYGYTF; DNA: TGTGCCATCAGTGATACGGGACAGGGATCGAACTATGGCTACACCTTC
D: -; V: TRBV11-2; J: TRBJ2-5; CDR3: CASQTGSDRWEAQYF; DNA: TGTGCCTCTCAAACCGGCAGCGATCGATGGGAGGCCCAGTACTTC
D: -; V: TRBV25-1; J: TRBJ1-2; CDR3: CASSEGIRTNYGYTF; DNA: TGTGCCAGCAGTGAAGGGATAAGGACCAACTATGGCTACACCTTC
D: TRBD2; V: TRBV30; J: TRBJ2-1; CDR3: CAWTSGFYNEQFF; DNA: TGTGCCTGGACTAGCGGGTTCTACAATGAGCAGTTCTTC
D: -; V: TRBV11-1; J: TRBJ2-1; CDR3: CASSLVNRDNEQFF; DNA: TGTGCCAGCAGCTTAGTTAACAGGGACAATGAGCAGTTCTTC
D: -; V: TRBV7-2; J: TRBJ1-2; CDR3: CASSLHREGGYTF; DNA: TGTGCCAGCAGCTTACACAGGGAGGGTGGCTACACCTTC
D: -; V: TRBV12-5; J: TRBJ2-3; CDR3: CASALSPTREGSDTQYF; DNA: TGTGCTAGTGCCCTATCTCCTACTAGAGAAGGGTCAGATACGCAGTATTTT
D: TRBD1; V: TRBV6-5; J: TRBJ1-1; CDR3: CASGQGPTWTEAFF; DNA: TGTGCCAGCGGACAGGGGCCAACGTGGACTGAAGCTTTCTTT
D: TRBD2; V: TRBV29-1; J: TRBJ2-7; CDR3: CSVQTSGPIYEQYF; DNA: TGCAGCGTCCAAACTAGCGGGCCTATCTACGAGCAGTACTTC
D: TRBD2; V: TRBV5-5; J: TRBJ2-2; CDR3: CASSSSGGLTGELFF; DNA: TGTGCCAGCAGTTCCAGCGGGGGGCTCACCGGGGAGCTGTTTTTT
D: -; V: TRBV7-8; J: TRBJ1-2; CDR3: CASSLGGGVDYGYTF; DNA: TGTGCCAGCAGCTTAGGAGGGGGGGTGGACTATGGCTACACCTTC